These T cell receptor beta chains were read from a single sample in a study of T cells after yellow fever vaccination. TCRdb reprocessed the 5' RACE reads with MiXCR, giving one entry per CDR3 protein. The profile covers about 400,000 distinct CDR3 sequences, with 9.5% to 13% appearing a single time and 18% taken by the ten largest. The starting material was PBMCs, obtained on the day of the first yellow fever vaccination. These receptors originate from a young man who received the YFV17D yellow fever vaccine. The CDR3 runs from the conserved cysteine through the conserved F or W. A D gene is named only where the DNA matches it firmly. Size values are once, few and many counts, or a class for expanded clones, and some rows have none.

v_call: TRBV20-1
clone_size: few
d_call: -
j_call: TRBJ1-1
cdr3_aa: CSARGGGEAFF
cdr3_nt: TGCAGTGCTAGAGGCGGGGGTGAAGCTTTCTTT

v_call: TRBV12-5
clone_size: -
d_call: -
j_call: TRBJ1-2
cdr3_aa: CASGFSGRGYTF
cdr3_nt: TGTGCTAGTGGTTTTTCAGGACGGGGCTACACCTTC

v_call: TRBV29-1
clone_size: few
d_call: TRBD1
j_call: TRBJ1-3
cdr3_aa: CSVSQGAGGNTIYF
cdr3_nt: TGCAGCGTTTCCCAGGGGGCAGGAGGAAACACCATATATTTT

v_call: TRBV12-3/TRBV12-4
clone_size: -
d_call: TRBD2
j_call: TRBJ2-1
cdr3_aa: CASHWGTPGTSHEQFF
cdr3_nt: TGTGCCAGCCACTGGGGGACGCCCGGGACTAGCCATGAGCAGTTCTTC

v_call: TRBV5-1
clone_size: many
d_call: -
j_call: TRBJ2-1
cdr3_aa: CASSGEGQDNEQFF
cdr3_nt: TGCGCCAGCAGCGGCGAGGGACAAGACAATGAGCAGTTCTTC

v_call: TRBV9
clone_size: few
d_call: -
j_call: TRBJ1-1
cdr3_aa: CASSVGGAFGTEAFF
cdr3_nt: TGTGCCAGCAGCGTAGGAGGGGCTTTTGGCACTGAAGCTTTCTTT

v_call: TRBV5-1
clone_size: -
d_call: -
j_call: TRBJ2-2
cdr3_aa: CASSLEGPGTGELFF
cdr3_nt: TGCGCCAGCAGCTTAGAGGGGCCGGGCACCGGGGAGCTGTTTTTT

v_call: TRBV7-2
clone_size: many
d_call: TRBD2
j_call: TRBJ2-1
cdr3_aa: CASSIIRTSGGYNEQFF
cdr3_nt: TGTGCCAGCAGCATAATCCGGACTAGCGGGGGGTACAATGAGCAGTTCTTC

v_call: TRBV20-1
clone_size: -
d_call: TRBD1
j_call: TRBJ1-6
cdr3_aa: CSARDPLVVQGYSPLHF
cdr3_nt: TGCAGTGCTAGAGATCCTTTAGTAGTACAGGGGTATTCACCCCTCCACTTT

v_call: TRBV5-4
clone_size: -
d_call: TRBD2
j_call: TRBJ2-2
cdr3_aa: CASRSGGHGTGELFF
cdr3_nt: TGTGCCAGCCGTAGCGGGGGCCACGGGACCGGGGAGCTGTTTTTT

v_call: TRBV7-9
clone_size: few
d_call: TRBD1
j_call: TRBJ1-2
cdr3_aa: CASSRTLGTGFSYGYTF
cdr3_nt: TGTGCCAGCAGCCGGACCCTCGGGACAGGGTTCAGCTATGGCTACACCTTC

v_call: TRBV10-3
clone_size: -
d_call: -
j_call: TRBJ1-2
cdr3_aa: CAISEFQGDGYTF
cdr3_nt: TGTGCCATCAGTGAGTTCCAGGGAGATGGCTACACCTTC

v_call: TRBV7-8
clone_size: -
d_call: TRBD2
j_call: TRBJ2-2
cdr3_aa: CASSQSGGAGELFF
cdr3_nt: TGTGCCAGCAGCCAGAGCGGGGGGGCCGGGGAGCTGTTTTTT

v_call: TRBV5-4
clone_size: -
d_call: TRBD2
j_call: TRBJ2-7
cdr3_aa: CASSPLAGGHEQYF
cdr3_nt: TGTGCCAGCAGCCCCCTAGCGGGGGGTCACGAGCAGTACTTC

v_call: TRBV12-3/TRBV12-4
clone_size: few
d_call: -
j_call: TRBJ2-7
cdr3_aa: CASSLAERSYEQYF
cdr3_nt: TGTGCCAGCAGTTTAGCGGAGAGGTCCTACGAGCAGTACTTC

v_call: TRBV12-3/TRBV12-4
clone_size: -
d_call: TRBD2
j_call: TRBJ2-1
cdr3_aa: CASSLIAGRMWQFF
cdr3_nt: TGTGCCAGCAGTTTAATAGCGGGGAGGATGTGGCAGTTCTTC

v_call: TRBV6-5
clone_size: -
d_call: -
j_call: TRBJ1-3
cdr3_aa: CASSTESGNTIYF
cdr3_nt: TGTGCCAGCAGTACTGAATCTGGAAACACCATATATTTT

v_call: TRBV5-6
clone_size: few
d_call: -
j_call: TRBJ2-7
cdr3_aa: CASSFLGAGEQYF
cdr3_nt: TGTGCCAGCAGCTTTCTGGGGGCGGGTGAGCAGTACTTC

v_call: TRBV7-2
clone_size: many
d_call: TRBD1
j_call: TRBJ2-1
cdr3_aa: CASSSLQGPSSYNEQFF
cdr3_nt: TGTGCCAGCAGCTCGTTACAGGGGCCAAGCTCCTACAATGAGCAGTTCTTC

v_call: TRBV6-5
clone_size: -
d_call: TRBD1
j_call: TRBJ2-5
cdr3_aa: CASSYPGQQETQYF
cdr3_nt: TGTGCCAGCAGTTACCCGGGACAGCAAGAGACCCAGTACTTC

v_call: TRBV5-6
clone_size: -
d_call: -
j_call: TRBJ2-1
cdr3_aa: CASSSGNYNEQFF
cdr3_nt: TGTGCCAGCAGTTCCGGGAACTACAATGAGCAGTTCTTC

v_call: TRBV20-1
clone_size: few
d_call: -
j_call: TRBJ1-5
cdr3_aa: CSARMAPNQPQHF
cdr3_nt: TGCAGTGCTAGAATGGCACCAAATCAGCCCCAGCATTTT

v_call: TRBV2
clone_size: -
d_call: -
j_call: TRBJ1-4
cdr3_aa: CASKSGGSNEKLFF
cdr3_nt: TGTGCCAGCAAAAGCGGCGGTAGCAATGAAAAACTGTTTTTT

v_call: TRBV5-1
clone_size: -
d_call: -
j_call: TRBJ2-3
cdr3_aa: CASSLYGEDTQYF
cdr3_nt: TGCGCCAGCAGCTTGTACGGAGAAGATACGCAGTATTTT

v_call: TRBV20-1
clone_size: -
d_call: -
j_call: TRBJ1-4
cdr3_aa: CSAPDRREKLFF
cdr3_nt: TGCAGTGCCCCGGACCGCCGCGAAAAACTGTTTTTT

v_call: TRBV12-3/TRBV12-4
clone_size: many
d_call: -
j_call: TRBJ2-5
cdr3_aa: CASSPRQAGETQYF
cdr3_nt: TGTGCCAGCAGTCCTAGACAGGCGGGAGAGACCCAGTACTTC

v_call: TRBV6-1
clone_size: -
d_call: -
j_call: TRBJ1-5
cdr3_aa: CASRGYSNQPQHF
cdr3_nt: TGTGCCAGCAGAGGATATAGCAATCAGCCCCAGCATTTT

v_call: TRBV4-1
clone_size: few
d_call: -
j_call: TRBJ2-2
cdr3_aa: CASRQGGLHTGELFF
cdr3_nt: TGCGCCAGCAGACAAGGGGGGCTGCACACCGGGGAGCTGTTTTTT

v_call: TRBV18
clone_size: -
d_call: -
j_call: TRBJ1-5
cdr3_aa: CASSPGRDPPPQHF
cdr3_nt: TGTGCCAGCTCACCTGGTCGGGACCCGCCGCCCCAGCATTTT